A selection of T cell receptor beta chains follows, all from one sample in a study of blood T cell repertoires in COVID-19. TCRdb's table, derived via immunoSEQ multiplex PCR, lists solely in-frame clones and lacks some. Counted here are around 240,000 clones, 86% occurring once; the ten biggest clones make up more than 2%. Sequencing input: PBMCs or T cells enriched from blood (not recorded which). These receptors were obtained from a woman aged 45-60 years who had recovered from COVID-19. Both conserved end residues are part of each CDR3. The D gene is left open where the match is weak. Clone size is given for some rows only: seen once, a few or many times, or a class if the clone is expanded.

abundance	v_gene	d_gene	j_gene	CDR3nt	CDR3aa
NA	TRBV15	NA	TRBJ2-2	TGTGCCACCAGCAATCGCAAAGGGGGTCCGAACACCGGGGAGCTGTTTTTT	CATSNRKGGPNTGELFF
NA	TRBV19	TRBD1	TRBJ1-2	TGTGCCAGTAGGGTGGGGACAGGGAGGATCTCCTTGCTTGGAGGCTACACCTTC	CASRVGTGRISLLGGYTF
once	TRBV27	TRBD1	TRBJ2-7	TGTGCCAGCAGTTACGACAGGGGTGGGGAGCAGTACTTC	CASSYDRGGEQYF
NA	TRBV7-2	TRBD1	TRBJ2-7	TGTGCCAGCAGCTTAATATTTACAGGGGGCTCCTACGAGCAGTACTTC	CASSLIFTGGSYEQYF
NA	TRBV19	NA	TRBJ1-3	TGTGCCAGCACGGTTGGGGCACTCTCTGGAAACACCATATATTTT	CASTVGALSGNTIYF
NA	TRBV3-1/TRBV3-2	NA	TRBJ2-3	TGTGCCAGCAGCCAAGTCATCGGCCGGGGGGCCCGAACTAGCACAGATACGCAGTATTTT	CASSQVIGRGARTSTDTQYF
once	TRBV3-1/TRBV3-2	TRBD2	TRBJ2-1	TGTGCCAGCAGCCCGAAGAGAAGCGGGGGGAGCTACAATGAGCAGTTCTTC	CASSPKRSGGSYNEQFF
NA	TRBV2	NA	TRBJ1-2	TGTGCCAGCAGTGTCGAGGGATGGAGCTATGGCTACACCTTC	CASSVEGWSYGYTF
NA	TRBV6-2/TRBV6-3	NA	TRBJ2-7	TGTGCCAGCAGTCCCCGGCCCCGACGGGGAATAGGCTCCTACGAGCAGTACTTC	CASSPRPRRGIGSYEQYF
NA	TRBV5-1	TRBD2	TRBJ2-3	TGCGCCAGCAGCTTGGGACTAGCGGGAGGGGTGGGCACAGATACGCAGTATTTT	CASSLGLAGGVGTDTQYF
NA	TRBV29-1	TRBD1	TRBJ2-7	TGCAGCGGCGCCGGGACAGGGGTGAACGAGCAGTACTTC	CSGAGTGVNEQYF
NA	TRBV6-2/TRBV6-3	NA	TRBJ2-3	TGTGCCAGCAGTTACCTGTTGGAGCCCACAGATACGCAGTATTTT	CASSYLLEPTDTQYF
NA	TRBV5-6	NA	TRBJ2-1	TGTGCCAGCAGCTTGGTTCCCGGGAATGAGCAGTTCTTC	CASSLVPGNEQFF
NA	TRBV20-1	NA	TRBJ1-1	TGCAGGACAGTTTTGAACACTGAAGCTTTCTTT	CRTVLNTEAFF
once	TRBV12-3/TRBV12-4	TRBD2	TRBJ2-1	TGTGCCAGCTCGGGGCGGGAGGTGGATGAGCAGTTCTTC	CASSGREVDEQFF
NA	TRBV7-3	TRBD2	TRBJ2-6	TGTGCCAGCAGCACGGGACTAGTAACTGGGGCCAACGTCCTGACTTTC	CASSTGLVTGANVLTF
NA	TRBV4-3	NA	TRBJ1-2	TGCGCCAGCAGCCTCGCGAGGAGCGCGGGTCTTGTCTATGGCTACACCTTC	CASSLARSAGLVYGYTF
NA	TRBV19	TRBD2	TRBJ2-4	TGTGCCAGTAGGGTGACTAGCGGGGGGATTAAAAACATTCAGTACTTC	CASRVTSGGIKNIQYF
NA	TRBV18	NA	TRBJ1-2	TGTGCCAGCTCAGGCGACAGGACTAACTATGGCTACACCTTC	CASSGDRTNYGYTF
NA	TRBV25-1	NA	TRBJ2-2	TGTGCCAGCATCCGGGCGGGTGACACCGGGGAGCTGTTTTTT	CASIRAGDTGELFF
NA	TRBV6-1	NA	TRBJ2-3	TGTGCCAGCAGTGACGCAGATACGCAGTATTTT	CASSDADTQYF
NA	TRBV18	NA	TRBJ2-1	TGTGCCAGCTCACCATTCGCGGACATCTCCTACAATGAGCAGTTCTTC	CASSPFADISYNEQFF
NA	TRBV2	NA	TRBJ1-1	TGTGCCAGCAGTCGCCGGATTAGCGCTGAAGCTTTCTTT	CASSRRISAEAFF
NA	TRBV6-1	NA	TRBJ1-5	TGTGCCAGCAGTGAATGGCAATCTCAGCCCCAGCATTTT	CASSEWQSQPQHF
NA	TRBV7-6	TRBD2	TRBJ2-5	TGTGCCAGCAGCCCTGGGGGACTAGCGGGATTTCAAGAGACCCAGTACTTC	CASSPGGLAGFQETQYF
NA	TRBV6-5	NA	TRBJ1-4	TGTGCCAGCAGCCTAACCCCGGGGGATAGTGAAAAACTGTTTTTT	CASSLTPGDSEKLFF
NA	TRBV28	NA	TRBJ1-1	TGTGCCAGCACCGGTAATAGGAACACTGAAGCTTTCTTT	CASTGNRNTEAFF
NA	TRBV7-2	TRBD2	TRBJ2-7	TGTGCCAGCAGCTGGACTAGCGGGGGACTCTACGAGCAGTACTTC	CASSWTSGGLYEQYF
many	TRBV19	TRBD1	TRBJ1-1	TGTGCCAGTAGTCTGGAAGGGGGCAGAGCTTTCTTT	CASSLEGGRAFF
NA	TRBV28	TRBD2	TRBJ2-1	TGTGCCAGCAGTCTGGGAGGGCCTAAGTATGAGCAGTTCTTC	CASSLGGPKYEQFF
NA	TRBV19	NA	TRBJ2-7	TGTGCCAGTAGCGGTGGGACAAAGAGCTACGAGCAGTACTTC	CASSGGTKSYEQYF
NA	TRBV5-1	TRBD2	TRBJ2-1	TGCGCCAGCAGCTGGGGGACTAGAGGTGAGCAGTTCTTC	CASSWGTRGEQFF
NA	TRBV28	NA	TRBJ2-5	TGTGCCACCCCGGGGAGGACAAAAAAGGAGACCCAGTACTTC	CATPGRTKKETQYF
NA	TRBV9	NA	TRBJ1-3	TGTGCCAGCAGCGCAAGCGGTGGCTCTGGAAACACCATATATTTT	CASSASGGSGNTIYF
few	TRBV9	NA	TRBJ1-2	TGTGCCAGCAGCCCCTGGGTGGGCCCTACTAACTATGGCTACACCTTC	CASSPWVGPTNYGYTF
NA	TRBV5-1	NA	TRBJ1-1	TGCGCCAGCAGCTTATATGGGGGCGGCACTGAAGCTTTCTTT	CASSLYGGGTEAFF
NA	TRBV5-1	NA	TRBJ2-3	TGCGCCAGCAGCTTGGGTAATGGCAGGAGCACAGATACGCAGTATTTT	CASSLGNGRSTDTQYF
NA	TRBV6-1	TRBD1	TRBJ1-4	TGTGCCAGCAGTGAAATAGGACAGGGGGTGGCAACTAATGAAAAACTGTTTTTT	CASSEIGQGVATNEKLFF
NA	TRBV4-2	TRBD2	TRBJ2-5	TGTGCCAGCAGCCGTCAGCGGGGGGACCAAGAGACCCAGTACTTC	CASSRQRGDQETQYF
NA	TRBV7-6	TRBD1	TRBJ2-2	TGTGCCAGCAGCGCCGAGCAGGGGGCTTTTGCCGGGGAGCTGTTTTTT	CASSAEQGAFAGELFF
NA	TRBV6-5	NA	TRBJ1-6	TGTGCCAGCGGGTTGGTGAGGGTCAATTCACCCCTCCACTTT	CASGLVRVNSPLHF
NA	TRBV7-4	NA	TRBJ1-6	TGTGCCAGCAGCTTATCCGGGTTCAGCTCCTATAATTCACCCCTCCACTTT	CASSLSGFSSYNSPLHF
NA	TRBV15	NA	TRBJ2-2	TGTGCCACCAGCAGAGACAGGGGAGAGGAGCTGTTTTTT	CATSRDRGEELFF
NA	TRBV6-2/TRBV6-3	NA	TRBJ2-7	TGTGCCAGCAGTTCACAGAGCTCCTACGAGCAGTACTTC	CASSSQSSYEQYF
NA	TRBV4-1	TRBD2	TRBJ2-1	TGCGCCAGCAGCCACGTTCCCAGCGGGGGGGCGGTGTATGAGCAGTTCTTC	CASSHVPSGGAVYEQFF
NA	TRBV6-5	NA	TRBJ1-5	TGTGCCAGCGCTACAAGGGGGGGAGGTCAGCCCCAGCATTTT	CASATRGGGQPQHF
NA	TRBV4-3	NA	TRBJ1-6	TGCGCCAGCAGCCAATACCTCAGCGGTTCACCCCTCCACTTT	CASSQYLSGSPLHF
NA	TRBV28	NA	TRBJ1-5	TGTGCCAGCAGACAGGGAACGCAGCCCCAGCATTTT	CASRQGTQPQHF
once	TRBV4-1	NA	TRBJ1-1	TGCGCCAGCAGCCAGGCTCCAGTTATGAACACTGAAGCTTTCTTT	CASSQAPVMNTEAFF
NA	TRBV5-6	TRBD1	TRBJ1-2	TGTGCCAGCAGCTTGGTACAGGGGGCTCGCTATGGCTACACCTTC	CASSLVQGARYGYTF
NA	TRBV2	NA	TRBJ2-7	TGTGCCAGCGATCCGGGACACTCTTCCTACGAGCAGTACTTC	CASDPGHSSYEQYF
few	TRBV13	TRBD2	TRBJ2-1	TGTGCCAGCAGCTTAGGGTTTAGTGGACTAGCTCTAAATGAGCAGTTCTTC	CASSLGFSGLALNEQFF
NA	TRBV29-1	TRBD1	TRBJ2-2	TGCAGCGTACGGGACAGGGGATACACCGGGGAGCTGTTTTTT	CSVRDRGYTGELFF
NA	TRBV9	TRBD1	TRBJ1-5	TGTGCCAGCAGCGGCGACAGGGGGAATCAGCCCCAGCATTTT	CASSGDRGNQPQHF
NA	TRBV7-6	TRBD2	TRBJ2-2	TGTGCCAGCAGCCGTACTAGCGGGGGAAACACCGGGGAGCTGTTTTTT	CASSRTSGGNTGELFF
NA	TRBV29-1	TRBD2	TRBJ2-7	TGCAGCGTTGAAGACCGGACTAGCGAGGGGTACGAGCAGTACTTC	CSVEDRTSEGYEQYF
NA	TRBV4-1	NA	TRBJ2-7	TGCGCCAGCGGGGGGAGGACAGGACAGACCTACGAGCAGTACTTC	CASGGRTGQTYEQYF